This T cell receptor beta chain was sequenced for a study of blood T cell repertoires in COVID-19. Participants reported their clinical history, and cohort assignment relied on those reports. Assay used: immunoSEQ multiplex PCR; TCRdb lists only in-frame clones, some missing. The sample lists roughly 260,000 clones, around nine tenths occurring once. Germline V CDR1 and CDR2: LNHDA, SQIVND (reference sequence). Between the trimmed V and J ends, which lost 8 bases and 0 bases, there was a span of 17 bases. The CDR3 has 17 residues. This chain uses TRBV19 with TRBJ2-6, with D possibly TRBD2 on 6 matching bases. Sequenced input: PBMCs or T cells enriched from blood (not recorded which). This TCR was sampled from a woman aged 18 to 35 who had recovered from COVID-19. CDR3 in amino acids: CASVTAGRSSGANVLTF. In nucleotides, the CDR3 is TGTGCCAGTGTCACCGCGGGACGGAGCTCTGGGGCCAACGTCCTGACTTTC.